This is a list of T cell receptor beta chains from one sample in a study of shared clonotypes between healthy human individuals. The repertoire was sequenced with immunoSEQ multiplex PCR; TCRdb's copy has only in-frame clones and lacks some. This table holds some 600,000 clones, roughly 96% found once. Sample: naive CD8+ T cells sorted from blood. These receptors came from a woman aged 25 to 39 in good health. CDR3s leave out the opening cysteine and the closing phenylalanine or tryptophan.

CDR3 protein,V gene
ASSPLASGSFHEQF,TRBV27
ASSQGGGDTEAF,TRBV4-1
ASSLLGQEDGYT,TRBV27
ASSRQGENTGELF,TRBV10-1
ASSSLEDRALF,TRBV27
ASSFRAPAQTQY,TRBV7-8
ASSLGTGANQPQH,TRBV7-8
ASSYRGREGYT,TRBV28
SVEPLSGYT,TRBV29-1
ASSLGTSGSYEQY,TRBV4-1
AISDVGNEQF,TRBV10-3
SVARQVGGYT,TRBV29-1
ASTRGNTEAF,TRBV7-9
ATRRGVVFYEQY,TRBV6-6
ASSLSGGSYEQY,TRBV28
ASSIAVLSGGFYEQY,TRBV19
ASSVEAIRYEKLF,TRBV2
ASSGRTGPGGQPGQPQH,TRBV2
ASSLKGFRAYITYEQY,TRBV27
ASSKAKSRRSPKPSYNEQF,TRBV21-1
ASSAGTGERETQY,TRBV2
ASSVLAGARDTGELF,TRBV9
ASSSGTSGSETQY,TRBV27
ASSADRVQNPYEQY,TRBV7-9
ASSSLGTGGDTQY,TRBV6-6
ASSVWGTYGYT,TRBV5-4
ASSITPRGEQY,TRBV28
ASSPYNEQF,TRBV7-9
ASSSPLAGNRIEQY,TRBV7-9
ASSQGRQDNEKLF,TRBV4-2
ASSEATGIWTEAF,TRBV6-1
ASSVGLGTEGEKLF,TRBV2
ASSWGPFSEQY,TRBV27
ASIEYPGAGIPHEQY,TRBV2
ASSLRGPTDTQY,TRBV11-2
ASSPDTGEAVAYEQY,TRBV27